This T cell receptor (beta chain) was sequenced in a study of radiotherapy plus CTLA-4 blockade in lung cancer. Study information: Objective responses were seen in around a sixth of patients, disease control in around 31%.

Comment on this clone: Its antigen is unknown.

Findings and caveats of the study: In blood, early T cell clone dynamics reportedly predicted response best, together with interferon-beta. Tumor-origin TCR clones grew in blood after radiotherapy plus ipilimumab.

Clones were sequenced by immunoSEQ multiplex PCR, and TCRdb holds only the in-frame ones, with some missing. Of around 100,000 clones detected, roughly 77% appear once; the ten largest clones hold about 3.5%. Receiving focal radiation plus CTLA-4 blockade with ipilimumab were patients who had chemo-refractory metastatic non-small-cell lung cancer. V was clipped by 2 bases and J by 1 base, with 15 bases between them. CDR1 SGHDN and CDR2 FVKESK come from the germline V gene. CDR3 length equals 17 residues. The V gene is TRBV14, the J gene TRBJ2-4; no clear D gene. The source was peripheral blood, collected from a patient treated with radiotherapy plus ipilimumab. This clonotype originated in a human donor with non-small cell lung cancer that progressed on radiotherapy plus ipilimumab. Some clones in this sample may be carry-over from other donors' samples. This CDR3 is CASSQTRTSIAKNIQYF. CDR3 DNA: TGTGCCAGCAGCCAAACCCGGACCTCGATCGCCAAAAACATTCAGTACTTC. Using reference TRBV14 and TRBJ2-4 for the parts outside the CDR3, the full variable domain is EAGVTQFPSHSVIEKGQTVTLRCDPISGHDNLYWYRRVMGKEIKFLLHFVKESKQDESGMPNNRFLAERTGGTYSTLKVQPAELEDSGVYFCASSQTRTSIAKNIQYFGAGTRLSVL.